The clone carrying this T cell receptor beta chain came up a few times. The antigen is undetermined. This sample is drawn from a study of response to subunit inactivated influenza vaccine. Study observations and caveats: It was the authors' suggestion that each seasonal influenza vaccination recruits few new T cells.

MiXCR, applied by TCRdb to the RT-PCR reads, yields one record per CDR3 protein. The sample shows about 780,000 distinct CDR3 sequences, approximately 18% of them seen only once. The trim removed 5 bases at V and 7 bases at J, leaving 21 bases unmatched. CDR3 length equals 20 residues. Germline V gene data show CDR1 as LGHNA and CDR2 as YSLEER. This TCR derives from a man aged 45-60 years who received an inactivated influenza vaccine. Source: PBMCs from blood, taken less than 6 days after vaccination. V and J are TRBV4-3 and TRBJ2-1; 12 bases agree with TRBD2. The CDR3 reads CASSKGYHTGSSGRGNEQFF. DNA for the CDR3: TGCGCCAGCAGCAAGGGCTATCACACAGGGTCTAGCGGGAGGGGGAATGAGCAGTTCTTC.